Reported below is one TCR beta chain. Its antigen is undetermined. V shed 4 bases, J shed 4 bases, and the junction held 6 bases outside the gene matches. CDR1 is SGHTS, CDR2 YDEGEE, per germline. This CDR3 has 15 residues. This sample is drawn from a study of T-cell reconstitution after alpha-beta-depleted transplantation in children. Construction of the TCRbeta library involved unique molecular identifiers. One entry per CDR3 protein, called by TCRdb with MiXCR from the PCR reads. Among about 980,000 distinct CDR3 sequences listed, around 30% were seen once. Whole-study findings and limits: At one year after transplant, newly produced T cells mostly accounted for T-cell counts and diversity.

This receptor was taken from a boy in the first two years of life who had a stem cell transplant for SCID, so the T cells may come from the graft donor. This chain uses TRBV5-8 with TRBJ2-5; 11 nucleotides match TRBD2. The source material was PBMCs, mostly from graft donor cells, sampled 360 days after TCRalphabeta/CD19-depleted stem cell transplant. In DNA, the CDR3 is TGTGCCAGCAGCGAACTAGCGGGGGATTCAGAGACCCAGTACTTC. As protein: CASSELAGDSETQYF.